The clone carrying this TCR beta chain was found many times. The antigen remains undetermined. The CDR3 is 14 residues long. Trimming shortened V by 5 bases and J by 2 bases, and 9 bases separated the two germline ends. Germline CDR1 is SGHNT and CDR2 is YENEEA. This record comes from a study of T cells in Graves' hyperthyroidism and ophthalmopathy. Study results and limitations: Expanded thyroid clonotypes (above 0.001) were mostly also found in blood.

RNA transcripts gave rise to amplified TCR beta CDR3 regions. With the HTBI primer set, the TCR CDR3 went through a first round of RT-PCR. Via MiXCR, TCRdb re-called the multiplex PCR reads, giving one row per CDR3 protein. The table lists about 740,000 distinct CDR3 sequences, 12% to 15% of them singletons, with roughly 10% in the top ten. Patients aged 18 to 65 with hyperthyroidism were newly diagnosed, with duration under 2 months. The diagnostic basis comprised clinical symptoms, serum thyroxine and TRAb, thyroid ultrasound and orbital computed tomography. Sequencing was carried out using blood. The sequence was obtained from a woman younger than 30 with Graves' hyperthyroidism. The rearrangement joins TRBV11-3 to TRBJ1-4; no firm D call. CDR3 residues: CASSPAQTNEKLFF. CDR3 bases: TGTGCCAGCAGCCCGGCTCAGACTAATGAAAAACTGTTTTTT.